This T cell receptor beta chain was recovered during a study of blood T cell repertoires in COVID-19. Study-level information: Some COVID-19 samples were acute and others convalescent; all came from the United States, Italy and Spain.

There are 14 residues in the CDR3. Germline CDR1 and CDR2: SGDLS and YYNGEE. Trimming removed 3 bases from V and 5 bases from J, with 15 bases in between. Authors' analysis steps: Nucleated cell number was recorded as an estimate derived from reference gene primer amplification. Only in-frame clones appear in the TCRdb table, and some are missing; sequencing was by immunoSEQ multiplex PCR. V, J and clone size were drawn from that table, and D and trimming were deduced from the DNA. The sample carries about 85,000 clones, about 83% recorded once. The specimen was peripheral blood. The clonotype was recovered from a man aged 55-75 years with acute or convalescent COVID-19. This chain links TRBV9 with TRBJ2-7, with D possibly being TRBD1 (6 bases). The CDR3 region is CASSAQWGRDEQYF. The CDR3 DNA sequence: TGTGCCAGCAGCGCACAATGGGGGCGAGACGAGCAGTACTTC. Complete variable domain (other parts from reference TRBV9 and TRBJ2-7): DSGVTQTPKHLITATGQRVTLRCSPRSGDLSVYWYQQSLDQGLQFLIQYYNGEERAKGNILERFSAQQFPDLHSELNLSSLELGDSALYFCASSAQWGRDEQYFGPGTRLTVT.